The subject of this entry is one T cell receptor beta chain. The data stem from a study of OX40 agonist ivuxolimab in advanced cancers. Study-wide background: Patients enrolled in dose escalation were diagnosed with hepatocellular carcinoma, melanoma, renal cell or head and neck cancer.

The repertoire was sequenced with immunoSEQ multiplex PCR; TCRdb's copy has only in-frame clones and lacks some. Among around 100,000 clones listed, about 89% were seen once. Source: CD4+ or CD8+ T cells sorted from blood, taken in a trial of the OX40 agonist ivuxolimab. This TCR was recovered from an adult with an advanced solid tumor such as melanoma, head and neck, liver or kidney cancer.

The CDR3 bases are TGCGCCAGCAGCTTGGGGACTCAAGGGGGCGAGCAGTACTTC. The encoded protein is CASSLGTQGGEQYF. J is TRBJ2-7 and V is TRBV5-1, with TRBD1 as a possible D gene (6 bases). V was shortened by 0 bases and J by 6 bases, with 13 bases between the two germline ends. The CDR3 covers 14 residues. Germline CDR1 is SGHRS and CDR2 is YFSETQ.